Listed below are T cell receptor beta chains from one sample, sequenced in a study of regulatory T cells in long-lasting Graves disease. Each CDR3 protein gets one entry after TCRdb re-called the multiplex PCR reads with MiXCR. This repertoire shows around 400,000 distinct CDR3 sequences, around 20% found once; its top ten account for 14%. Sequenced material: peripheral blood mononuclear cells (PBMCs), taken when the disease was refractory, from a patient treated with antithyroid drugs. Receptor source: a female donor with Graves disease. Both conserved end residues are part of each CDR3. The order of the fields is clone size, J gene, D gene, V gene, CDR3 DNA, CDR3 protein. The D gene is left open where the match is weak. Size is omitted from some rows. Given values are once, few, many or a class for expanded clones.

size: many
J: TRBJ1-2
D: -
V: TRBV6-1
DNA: TGTGCCAGCAGGAGAACAGGGTTCTATGGCTACACCTTC
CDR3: CASRRTGFYGYTF

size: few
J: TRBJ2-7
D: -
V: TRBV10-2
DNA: TGCGCCAGCAGTGACCCTGGCCGGTCGGACGAGCAGTACTTC
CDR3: CASSDPGRSDEQYF

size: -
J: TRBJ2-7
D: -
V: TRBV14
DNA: TGTGCCAGCAGCCATCTGTTGGGGCACGAGCAGTACTTC
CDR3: CASSHLLGHEQYF

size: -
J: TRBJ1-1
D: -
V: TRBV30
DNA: TGTGCCTGGAGTGTAATGGGGCGCACTGAAGCTTTCTTT
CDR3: CAWSVMGRTEAFF

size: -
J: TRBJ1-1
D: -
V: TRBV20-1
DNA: TGCAGTGCTACGGACCGGAACACTGAAGCTTTCTTT
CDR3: CSATDRNTEAFF

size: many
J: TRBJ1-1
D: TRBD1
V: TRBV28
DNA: TGTGCCAGCAGATACAGGACAGGTTACACTGAAGCTTTCTTT
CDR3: CASRYRTGYTEAFF

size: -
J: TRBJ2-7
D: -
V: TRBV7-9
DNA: TGTGCCAGCAGCTTAGCTGCTGCTACGGGAATCAGCTACGAGCAGTACTTC
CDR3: CASSLAAATGISYEQYF

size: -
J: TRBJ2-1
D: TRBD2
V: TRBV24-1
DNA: TGTGCCACCAGTCCAGCAGCGGGAGGCTACAATGAGCAGTTCTTC
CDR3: CATSPAAGGYNEQFF

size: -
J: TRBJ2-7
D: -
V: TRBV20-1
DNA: TGCAGTGCTAGCGGTAACTACGAGCAGTACTTC
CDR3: CSASGNYEQYF

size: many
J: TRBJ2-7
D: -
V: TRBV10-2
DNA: TGCGCCAGCAGAGTTACCGGCCCAGGGGACTACGAGCAGTACTTC
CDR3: CASRVTGPGDYEQYF

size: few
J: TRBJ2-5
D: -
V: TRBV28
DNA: TGTGCCAGCAGCCGGGCCCTAACTTGGGGGACCCAGTACTTC
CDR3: CASSRALTWGTQYF

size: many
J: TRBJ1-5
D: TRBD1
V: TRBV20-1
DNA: TGCAGTGCTAGCGGGGGGGACAGCCAAAATCAGCCCCAGCATTTT
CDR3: CSASGGDSQNQPQHF

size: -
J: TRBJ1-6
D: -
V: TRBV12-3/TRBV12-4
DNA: TGTGCCAGCACCCCCCGGGAGTCTAATTCACCCCTCCACTTT
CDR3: CASTPRESNSPLHF

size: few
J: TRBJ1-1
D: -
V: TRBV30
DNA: TGTGCCTCCTCGGGTTACACTGAAGCTTTCTTT
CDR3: CASSGYTEAFF

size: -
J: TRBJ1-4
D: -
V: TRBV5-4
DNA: TGTGCCAGCAGCTTGGGAGGCGATGAAGAACTGTTTTTT
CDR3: CASSLGGDEELFF

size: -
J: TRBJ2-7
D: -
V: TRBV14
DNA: TGTGCCAGCAGCCAAGCTATTAGCTCCGAGCAGTACTTC
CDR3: CASSQAISSEQYF

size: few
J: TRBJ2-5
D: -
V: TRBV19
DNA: TGTGCCAGTAGTATCTGGCTAGCGAGGGGAGAGACCCAGTACTTC
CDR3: CASSIWLARGETQYF

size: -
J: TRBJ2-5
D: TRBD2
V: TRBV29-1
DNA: TGCAGCTCTGAAGGGGGGGCTAGCGGGATCCAAGAGACCCAGTACTTC
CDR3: CSSEGGASGIQETQYF

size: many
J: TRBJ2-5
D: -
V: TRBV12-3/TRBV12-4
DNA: TGTGCCAGCAGTTCCCACCTTTTAGGGGGAGAGACCCAGTACTTC
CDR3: CASSSHLLGGETQYF

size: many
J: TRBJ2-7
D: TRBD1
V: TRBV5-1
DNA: TGCGCCAGCAGGGACAGGATAAGCTCCTACGAGCAGTACTTC
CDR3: CASRDRISSYEQYF

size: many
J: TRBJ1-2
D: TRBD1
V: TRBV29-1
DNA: TGCAGCGTGCGTGGACAGGGAACCTATGGCTACACCTTC
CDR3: CSVRGQGTYGYTF

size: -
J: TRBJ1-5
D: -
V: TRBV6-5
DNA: TGTGCCAGCAGTTACTCGATTCCCCCCAGAGGCAATCAGCCCCAGCATTTT
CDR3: CASSYSIPPRGNQPQHF

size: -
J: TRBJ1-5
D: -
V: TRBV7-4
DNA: TGTGCCAGCAGCTTAGTGACCGCCGGACATCAAGATCAGCCCCAGCATTTT
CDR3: CASSLVTAGHQDQPQHF

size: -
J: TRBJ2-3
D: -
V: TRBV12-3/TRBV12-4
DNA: TGTGCCAGCAGTTTTCAGGGCGGGACAGATACGCAGTATTTT
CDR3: CASSFQGGTDTQYF

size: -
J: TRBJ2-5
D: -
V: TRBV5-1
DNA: TGCGCCAGCAGCTTCGGACAGCCTAAAGAGACCCAGTACTTC
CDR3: CASSFGQPKETQYF

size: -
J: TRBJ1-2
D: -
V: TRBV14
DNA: TGTGCCAGCAGCCAAGTTCAGGGACTTAACTATGGCTACACCTTC
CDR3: CASSQVQGLNYGYTF

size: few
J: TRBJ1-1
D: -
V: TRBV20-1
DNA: TGCAGTGCTAGAGATGGATTGGACACTGAAGCTTTCTTT
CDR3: CSARDGLDTEAFF

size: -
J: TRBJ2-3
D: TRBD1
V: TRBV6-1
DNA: TGTGCCAGCAACCTCGGGACAGGGGGTACAGATACGCAGTATTTT
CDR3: CASNLGTGGTDTQYF

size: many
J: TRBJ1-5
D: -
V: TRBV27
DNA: TGTGCCAGCAGTTCCTTTAGCAATCAGCCCCAGCATTTT
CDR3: CASSSFSNQPQHF

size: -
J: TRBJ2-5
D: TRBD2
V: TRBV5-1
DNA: TGCGCCAGCAGCTCCGGACTAGCCCGGGAGACCCAGTACTTC
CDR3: CASSSGLARETQYF

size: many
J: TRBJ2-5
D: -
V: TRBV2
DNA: TGTGCCAGCAAAGGGGAAGCATTAGCGCCAGAGACCCAGTACTTC
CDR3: CASKGEALAPETQYF

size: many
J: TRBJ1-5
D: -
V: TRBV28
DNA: TGTGCCAGCAGTTTATGGGTGGGAAGCAGTTCTCAGCCCCAGCATTTT
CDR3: CASSLWVGSSSQPQHF

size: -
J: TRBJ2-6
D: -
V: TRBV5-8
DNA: TGTGCCAGCAGCTTGTCCACAGGGTGGTTCTCTGGGGCCAACGTCCTGACTTTC
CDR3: CASSLSTGWFSGANVLTF

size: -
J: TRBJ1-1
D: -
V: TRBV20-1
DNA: TGCAGTGCTAGCCCGAACAGGGTAATGAACGCTGAAGCTTTCTTT
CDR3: CSASPNRVMNAEAFF

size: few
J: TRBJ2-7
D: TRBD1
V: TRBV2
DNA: TGTGCCAGCAGCCGCGGGACAGGACCCTACGAGCAGTACTTC
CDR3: CASSRGTGPYEQYF

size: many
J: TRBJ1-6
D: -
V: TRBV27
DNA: TGTGCCAGCAGTTTTAATCCCGGGAATTCACCCCTCCACTTT
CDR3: CASSFNPGNSPLHF

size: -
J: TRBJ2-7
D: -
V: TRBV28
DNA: TGTGTCAGCAGTCCTCGGTACGAGCAGTACTTC
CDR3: CVSSPRYEQYF

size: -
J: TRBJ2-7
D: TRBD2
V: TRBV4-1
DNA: TGCGCCAGCAGCCAAGATGGACTAGTCCAGTACTTC
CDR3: CASSQDGLVQYF

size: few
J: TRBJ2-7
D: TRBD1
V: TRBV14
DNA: TGTGCCAGCAGCCGACAGGGTCACAACGAGCAGTACTTC
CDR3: CASSRQGHNEQYF

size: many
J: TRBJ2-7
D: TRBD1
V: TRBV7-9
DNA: TGTGCCAGCAGCTATAACGGGTTACCAGGACAGGGCCACTACGAGCAGTACTTC
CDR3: CASSYNGLPGQGHYEQYF